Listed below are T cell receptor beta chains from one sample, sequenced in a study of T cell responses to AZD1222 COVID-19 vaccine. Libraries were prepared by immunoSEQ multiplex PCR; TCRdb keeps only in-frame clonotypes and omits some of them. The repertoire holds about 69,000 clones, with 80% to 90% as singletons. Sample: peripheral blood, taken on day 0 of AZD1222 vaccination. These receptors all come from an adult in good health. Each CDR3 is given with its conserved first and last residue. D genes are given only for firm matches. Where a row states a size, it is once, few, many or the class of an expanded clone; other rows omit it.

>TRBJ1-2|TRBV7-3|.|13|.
TGTGCCAGCAGCCCTTCAGGGGCCTATGGCTACACCTTC
CASSPSGAYGYTF
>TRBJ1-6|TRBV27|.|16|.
TGTGCCAGCACTCCACGGAATGGTGGGCTGAATTCACCCCTCCACTTT
CASTPRNGGLNSPLHF
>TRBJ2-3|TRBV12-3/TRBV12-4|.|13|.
TGTGCCAGCGCAAGCGGATACACAGATACGCAGTATTTT
CASASGYTDTQYF
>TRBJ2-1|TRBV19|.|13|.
TGTGCCAGTAGTATAGACTACACGGGTGAGCAGTTCTTC
CASSIDYTGEQFF
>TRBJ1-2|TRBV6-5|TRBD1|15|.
TGTGCCAGCAGTCTGGCCGGGACAGGGGACTATGGCTACACCTTC
CASSLAGTGDYGYTF
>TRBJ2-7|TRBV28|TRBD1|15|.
TGTGCCAGCAGCACCCAGAGACAGGGGTTCGACGAGCAGTACTTC
CASSTQRQGFDEQYF
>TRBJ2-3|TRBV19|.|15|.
TGTGCCAGTAGTTCGAGCGGAGCTAGCACAGATACGCAGTATTTT
CASSSSGASTDTQYF
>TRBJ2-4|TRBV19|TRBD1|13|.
TGTGCCAGTACCACAACAGGGGTAGACATTCAGTACTTC
CASTTTGVDIQYF
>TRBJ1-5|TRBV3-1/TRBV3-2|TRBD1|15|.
TGTGCCAGCAGCCATACGACAGGGGTGGGACAGCCCCAGCATTTT
CASSHTTGVGQPQHF
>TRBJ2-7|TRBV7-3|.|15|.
TGTGCCAGCAGCCGGGCCGGGACCCCTACGGACGAGCAGTACTTC
CASSRAGTPTDEQYF
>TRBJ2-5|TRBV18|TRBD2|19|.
TGTGCCAGCTCACCACGGAGGGGACTAGCGGGAGGCCGACCAGAGACCCAGTACTTC
CASSPRRGLAGGRPETQYF
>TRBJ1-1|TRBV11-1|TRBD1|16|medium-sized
TGTGCCAGCAGCTTAGCGGGGGGACAGATGAACACTGAAGCTTTCTTT
CASSLAGGQMNTEAFF
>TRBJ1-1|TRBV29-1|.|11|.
TGCAGCGGTATCCGTGGCACTGAAGCTTTCTTT
CSGIRGTEAFF
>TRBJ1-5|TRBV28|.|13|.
TGTGCCAGCAGTTTTATGGGGATGGAGTTTCAGCATTTT
CASSFMGMEFQHF
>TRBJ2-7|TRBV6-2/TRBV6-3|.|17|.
TGTGCCAGCAGTTACTCGACGTCGGGACAAGAAGCCTACGAGCAGTACTTC
CASSYSTSGQEAYEQYF
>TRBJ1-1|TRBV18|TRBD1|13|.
TGTGCCAGCTCCAGGGGGGAGGACACTGAAGCTTTCTTT
CASSRGEDTEAFF
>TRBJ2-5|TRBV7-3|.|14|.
TGTGCCAGCAGCTTCGACAGAAACCAAGAGACCCAGTACTTC
CASSFDRNQETQYF
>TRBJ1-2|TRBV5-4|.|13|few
TGTGCCAGCAGCTTGCAGGACAGTCATGGCTACACCTTC
CASSLQDSHGYTF
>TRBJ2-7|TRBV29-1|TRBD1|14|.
TGCAGCGTAGGGCCGGGACAGGGGGCAGGGGAGCAGTACTTC
CSVGPGQGAGEQYF
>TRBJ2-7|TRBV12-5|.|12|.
TGTGCTAGTGGTTTGTGGGGGTACGAGCAGTACTTC
CASGLWGYEQYF
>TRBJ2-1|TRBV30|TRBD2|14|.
TGTGCCTGGAGAAGCGGGAGGGAGGGCAATGAGCAGTTCTTC
CAWRSGREGNEQFF
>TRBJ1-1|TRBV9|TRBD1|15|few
TGTGCCAGCAGCGAGAGTGGGACAGGAAACACTGAAGCTTTCTTT
CASSESGTGNTEAFF
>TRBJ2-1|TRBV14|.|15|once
TGTGCCAGCAGCCAAGTAGGGGGGGCTGCGAATGAGCAGTTCTTC
CASSQVGGAANEQFF
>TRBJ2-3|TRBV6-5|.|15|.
TGTGCCAGCAGTTACAGCGGGTTTAGCACAGATACGCAGTATTTT
CASSYSGFSTDTQYF
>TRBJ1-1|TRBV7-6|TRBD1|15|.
TGTGCCAGCAGCTTAAGTATCACAGGGGGGACTGAAGCTTTCTTT
CASSLSITGGTEAFF